A single sample gave rise to the 27 T cell receptor beta chains below, sequenced in a study of shared clonotypes between healthy human individuals. Data came from immunoSEQ multiplex PCR; TCRdb stores just in-frame clones and leaves some out. The sample includes some 2.4 million clones, 80% to 95% of them seen just once. The sequencing input was naive CD4+ T cells from PBMCs. The subset denotes: CD45RA+ positively selected. The receptors shown here come from a man in his late teens or twenties in good health. Some clones in this sample may be carry-over from other donors' samples.

This clone was seen only once. This chain uses TRBV7-9 with TRBJ2-2; the match to TRBD1 covers 8 bases. The CDR3 contains 16 residues. V lost 4 bases and J lost 0; bases outside the gene matches: 4. The germline V gene encodes CDR1 SEHNR and CDR2 FQNEAQ (reference sequence). The CDR3 region has the DNA TGTGCCAGCAGCTCCGACAGGGGCGCGAACACCGGGGAGCTGTTTTTT. Residues: CASSSDRGANTGELFF.

Details on this clone: This sample also contains other DNA sequences that code for the same CDR3. The genes are TRBV28 and TRBJ1-2; D ambiguous. V gave up 1 base and J gave up 0 bases, with 6 bases separating them. This CDR3 comprises 14 residues. Germline loops: CDR1 MDHEN, CDR2 SYDVKM. The CDR3 loop reads CASSLSGTNYGYTF. The CDR3, as DNA: TGTGCCAGCAGTTTATCCGGAACTAACTATGGCTACACCTTC.

The gene calls are TRBV6-4 and TRBJ2-7, with a weak D call TRBD2 (6 bases). The V and J ends lost 4 bases and 6 bases respectively, with 13 bases between them. CDR1 MRHNA and CDR2 SNTAGT come from the germline V gene. CDR3 size: 13 residues. This CDR3 is CASSAVWGGEQYF. The DNA for the CDR3 is TGTGCCAGCAGTGCCGTTTGGGGAGGCGAGCAGTACTTC.

The V call is TRBV6-6, the J call TRBJ2-1, with D perhaps TRBD2 (6 bases). The CDR3 spans 15 residues. V was trimmed by 2 bases and J by 7 bases, leaving 15 bases between them. CDR1 MNHNY and CDR2 SVGAGI come from the germline V gene (reference sequence). The CDR3 DNA sequence: TGTGCCAGCAGTTACGGTAGCGGCCATAGGAATGAGCAGTTCTTC. As protein: CASSYGSGHRNEQFF.

The sample holds one count of this clone. The chain has TRBV5-1 and TRBJ2-3; 8 nucleotides agree with TRBD1. Unmatched junction bases numbered 6, after V lost 1 base and J lost 2 bases. The CDR3 contains 16 residues. CDR1 is SGHRS and CDR2 is YFSETQ in the germline V gene. The CDR3 loop is CASSLPDRAYTDTQYF. The CDR3 DNA sequence: TGCGCCAGCAGCTTGCCGGACAGGGCCTACACAGATACGCAGTATTTT.

The chain recombines TRBV18 with TRBJ2-1, with 10 nucleotides matching TRBD1. CDR3 size: 16 residues. Germline lookup yields CDR1 KGHSH and CDR2 LQKENI. Germline trimming cut 0 bases from V and 5 bases from J; bases unmatched to any gene: 4. This CDR3 is CASSPPGQGRHNEQFF. For the CDR3, the DNA is TGTGCCAGCTCACCACCGGGACAGGGGAGGCACAATGAGCAGTTCTTC.

As to this clone: Other nucleotide sequences from this sample produce the same CDR3. V gene TRBV28 combines with J gene TRBJ2-7, with D uncertain. The CDR3 runs to 12 residues. Germline CDR1 and CDR2: MDHEN and SYDVKM. V lost 1 base and J 4 bases, leaving 5 bases between the germline ends. CDR3 bases: TGTGCCAGCAGTTTATACAGATACGAGCAGTACTTC. Amino acid sequence: CASSLYRYEQYF.

The chain carries TRBV28 and TRBJ2-3; 7 bases agree with TRBD1. This CDR3 is 14 amino acids long. Germline trimming cut 5 bases from V and 6 bases from J; bases unmatched to any gene: 8. The germline CDR1 and CDR2 sequences are MDHEN and SYDVKM. The CDR3 DNA is TGTGCCAGCAGTCCGGGACAGTCTGCCGATACGCAGTATTTT. It is translated as CASSPGQSADTQYF. Combining the CDR3 with reference TRBV28 and TRBJ2-3 gives the whole variable domain DVKVTQSSRYLVKRTGEKVFLECVQDMDHENMFWYRQDPGLGLRLIYFSYDVKMKEKGDIPEGYSVSREKKERFSLILESASTNQTSMYLCASSPGQSADTQYFGPGTRLTVL.

About this clone itself: The same CDR3 also results from other DNA sequences found in this sample. The chain links TRBV5-1 to TRBJ2-7; possibly TRBD1 or TRBD2 for D (5 bases each). Germline lookup yields CDR1 SGHRS and CDR2 YFSETQ. The CDR3 totals 15 residues. Trimming took 4 bases from V and 1 from J, leaving 15 bases between them. The CDR3 DNA reads as TGCGCCAGCAGCCTAGTCGGGACGGTGTCCTACGAGCAGTACTTC. Amino acid sequence: CASSLVGTVSYEQYF.

The CDR3 DNA sequence: TGTGCCAGCAGCTCGATGGGCGTAGGGACGGATACGCAGTATTTT. Protein: CASSSMGVGTDTQYF. The chain recombines TRBV7-3 with TRBJ2-3; D possibly matches TRBD1 or TRBD2 (5 bases each). CDR3 length: 15 residues. The V and J ends lost 4 bases and 6 bases respectively, with 17 bases between them. Germline V gives CDR1 SGHTA, CDR2 FQGTGA.

The rearrangement links TRBV9 to TRBJ2-1, with 13 nucleotides matching TRBD2. This CDR3 is built from 15 residues. Germline assignment: CDR1 SGDLS and CDR2 YYNGEE. V gave up 2 bases and J gave up 6 bases; unmatched junction bases: 2. The CDR3, as DNA: TGTGCCAGCAGCGTCGGGACTAGCGGGGCCAATGAGCAGTTCTTC. As protein: CASSVGTSGANEQFF.

The CDR3 nucleotides are TGTGCCAGCACTTTCGTCCAGACAACAAATCAGCCCCAGCATTTT. Residues: CASTFVQTTNQPQHF. The genes are TRBV6-1 and TRBJ1-5, with D hard to call. Trimming pared 7 bases from V and 4 bases from J, leaving 17 bases between. The CDR3 is 15 residues long. CDR1 and CDR2 (germline): MNHNS, SASEGT.

The J gene is TRBJ2-7, the V gene TRBV28, with D unclear. This CDR3 comprises 16 residues. Trimming removed 6 bases at V and 2 bases at J, with 20 bases between. CDR1 and CDR2 from the germline V gene are MDHEN and SYDVKM. The CDR3 sequence is CASSPRWVLVTYEQYF. The CDR3 nucleotides read TGTGCCAGCAGCCCGAGGTGGGTGCTGGTTACCTACGAGCAGTACTTC.

The J gene is TRBJ2-3, the V gene TRBV11-3, with 7 nucleotides matching TRBD2. After removal of 5 bases from V and 6 bases from J, the junction contained 14 bases not matched to a gene. CDR1 and CDR2 from the germline V gene are SGHNT and YENEEA. The CDR3 has 16 amino acids. CDR3: CASSRGRARSLDTQYF. CDR3 nucleotide sequence: TGTGCCAGCAGCCGAGGGAGGGCTAGATCTTTGGATACGCAGTATTTT. Based on the CDR3 plus reference TRBV11-3 and TRBJ2-3, the full variable domain is EAGVVQSPRYKIIEKKQPVAFWCNPISGHNTLYWYLQNLGQGPELLIRYENEEAVDDSQLPKDRFSAERLKGVDSTLKIQPAELGDSAVYLCASSRGRARSLDTQYFGPGTRLTVL.

V usage is TRBV6-9 and J usage is TRBJ1-3, with 11 bases lining up with TRBD1. The ends lost 5 bases at V and 4 bases at J; junction bases unmatched: 7. Per the germline V gene, CDR1 is MNHGY and CDR2 is SVAAGI. The CDR3 is 16 amino acids. In nucleotides, the CDR3 is TGTGCCAGCAGTACCTCGGACAGGGGGCCGGGAAACACCATATATTTT. This translates into CASSTSDRGPGNTIYF.

This chain links TRBV6-1 with TRBJ1-3; unclear D gene. Germline assignment: CDR1 MNHNS and CDR2 SASEGT. This CDR3 region has 15 residues. Trimming took off 3 bases at V and 8 bases at J, with 17 bases between the two ends. This CDR3 is CASSESAVYRDTIYF. As DNA, the CDR3 is TGTGCCAGCAGTGAGTCGGCAGTTTATAGAGACACCATATATTTT.

This chain links TRBV2 with TRBJ1-1; D remains ambiguous. The germline V and J ends were trimmed by 6 bases and 6 bases, with 14 bases remaining between them. Per the germline V gene, CDR1 is SNHLY and CDR2 is FYNNEI. This CDR3 spans 13 amino acids. The CDR3 region is CASSMNRAAEAFF. In DNA form, the CDR3 reads TGTGCCAGCAGCATGAACAGAGCCGCTGAAGCTTTCTTT.

The V and J genes are TRBV11-2 and TRBJ1-6, with 9 nucleotides matching TRBD1. The V segment lost 7 bases and the J segment 8 bases; nucleotides outside the gene matches: 3. In germline, CDR1 is SGHAT, CDR2 FQNNGV. The CDR3 has 13 residues. DNA for the CDR3: TGTGCCAGCACCGGACAGGGGCATTCACCCCTCCACTTT. Residues: CASTGQGHSPLHF. The full variable domain, its missing parts supplied by reference TRBV11-2 and TRBJ1-6, is EAGVAQSPRYKIIEKRQSVAFWCNPISGHATLYWYQQILGQGPKLLIQFQNNGVVDDSQLPKDRFSAERLKGVDSTLKIQPAKLEDSAVYLCASTGQGHSPLHFGNGTRLTVT.

V is TRBV5-6 and J is TRBJ2-1; D not certain. The CDR3 runs 11 residues. Germline loops: CDR1 SGHDT, CDR2 YYEEEE. V lost 5 bases, J lost 7 bases, and 7 bases lay in between. The CDR3, as DNA: TGTGCCAGCAGTGGGCCTAATGAGCAGTTCTTC. Amino acids: CASSGPNEQFF.

CDR3 nucleotide sequence: TGTGCCAGCAGCCGATCTAGCGGATCCTACGAGCAGTACTTC. This encodes CASSRSSGSYEQYF. This chain uses TRBV5-4 with TRBJ2-7, with TRBD2 identical over 7 bases. This CDR3 has 14 residues. Unmatched junction bases numbered 5, after V lost 4 bases and J lost 1 base. Per germline, CDR1 SGHNT and CDR2 YYREEE (reference sequence).

This clone was observed once. The chain joins TRBV19 to TRBJ1-5; D is uncertain. The CDR3 has 14 amino acids. Germline lookup yields CDR1 LNHDA and CDR2 SQIVND (reference sequence). Trimming left V 10 bases short and J 0 bases short, with 13 bases between. The chain's CDR3 is CATDLSNSNQPQHF. The CDR3, as DNA: TGTGCCACCGACCTCAGTAATAGCAATCAGCCCCAGCATTTT.

This sequence joins TRBV5-1 and TRBJ2-1; 12 positions agree with TRBD2. This CDR3 spans 16 amino acids. Germline loops: CDR1 SGHRS, CDR2 YFSETQ. V lost 4 bases to trimming and J lost 8 bases; unmatched junction nucleotides: 10. This CDR3 is CASSQTLAGGPYEQFF. The CDR3 DNA sequence: TGCGCCAGCAGCCAGACCCTAGCGGGAGGGCCCTATGAGCAGTTCTTC.

The genes are TRBV4-1 and TRBJ2-1, with 9 bases that match TRBD2. CDR3 length: 14 residues. V shed 2 bases and J 15 bases; nucleotides not matched to a gene: 11. Germline V gene data show CDR1 as MGHRA and CDR2 as YSYEKL. The CDR3 DNA follows: TGCGCCAGCAGCCAAAGGGAGACTAGCGGAACGAGGTTCTTC. Translating it yields CASSQRETSGTRFF.

The J gene is TRBJ2-1, the V gene TRBV6-5; 10 bases agree with TRBD2. The CDR3 contains 15 residues. Germline V gene sequence: CDR1 MNHEY, CDR2 SVGAGI. The J segment lost 8 bases and the V segment lost 6 bases, leaving 10 bases of the junction unmatched. The CDR3 DNA sequence: TGTGCCAGCAGACTCGGACTAGCGGAAGTGGATGAGCAGTTCTTC. Its protein product is CASRLGLAEVDEQFF.

This clone has just one count. The genes are TRBV2 and TRBJ1-2; D is unclear. V was pared by 6 bases and J by 0 bases, with 14 bases between. Germline V gives CDR1 SNHLY, CDR2 FYNNEI. The CDR3 runs 15 residues. The CDR3 here is CASRARTVANYGYTF. For the CDR3, the DNA is TGTGCCAGCAGGGCCAGGACGGTTGCTAACTATGGCTACACCTTC.

In DNA form, the CDR3 reads TGCGCCAGCAACCCCGGGGCCCACGTGGGGGAGCAGTACTTC. It encodes CASNPGAHVGEQYF. This sequence joins TRBV5-1 and TRBJ2-7; D tentatively reads TRBD1 or TRBD2 (5 bases each). The CDR3 is 14 amino acids. CDR1 is SGHRS and CDR2 is YFSETQ in the germline V gene. V lost 6 bases and J lost 7, with 20 bases in between.

The rearrangement links TRBV6-1 to TRBJ2-1; perhaps TRBD2 as D (5 bases). V lost 2 bases and J lost 1, with 12 bases in between. This CDR3 contains 16 residues. From germline, CDR1 is MNHNS and CDR2 SASEGT. The CDR3 bases are TGTGCCAGCAGTGAACCGGGGAAAAATTCCTACAATGAGCAGTTCTTC. Translated, it gives CASSEPGKNSYNEQFF.